Listed below are T cell receptor beta chains from one sample, sequenced in a study of blood T cell repertoires in COVID-19. TCRdb's table, derived via immunoSEQ multiplex PCR, lists solely in-frame clones and lacks some. This table has about 130,000 clones, 92% appearing once. Sample: peripheral blood. The receptors here all came from a man over 45 with COVID-19, enrolled during active disease. Each CDR3 is given with its conserved first and last residue.

cdr3_length	j_call	v_call	cdr3_aa
15	TRBJ2-5	TRBV7-9	CASSLGAGIQETQYF
15	TRBJ2-3	TRBV7-8	CASSSEVGYTDTQYF
13	TRBJ2-5	TRBV5-8	CASRPTGAETQYF
14	TRBJ2-7	TRBV30	CAWSSGQGFYEQYF
16	TRBJ2-3	TRBV7-3	CASSISRDRGTDTQYF
14	TRBJ2-1	TRBV6-2/TRBV6-3	CASSHRDSYNEQFF
14	TRBJ2-5	TRBV7-3	CASSLGGREETQYF
13	TRBJ1-4	TRBV2	CASRGQGGEKLFF
13	TRBJ1-1	TRBV4-2	CASSQVGTVEAFF
16	TRBJ2-3	TRBV19	CASSIAGGGSTDTQYF
14	TRBJ2-5	TRBV18	CASSPYGQGETQYF
17	TRBJ2-1	TRBV6-1	CASSEAIAGAVRNEQFF
13	TRBJ2-3	TRBV7-2	CASSLAAADTQYF
17	TRBJ1-2	TRBV15	CATSRKSVPGTEYGYTF
16	TRBJ2-3	TRBV12-2	CASRPGEEASTDTQYF
15	TRBJ2-7	TRBV5-8	CASSLGLAGVGEQYF
14	TRBJ1-1	TRBV9	CASSPQGLNTEAFF
14	TRBJ2-7	TRBV5-4	CASSFGQGAREQYF
13	TRBJ2-5	TRBV6-5	CASNQGIGETQYF
15	TRBJ2-2	TRBV19	CASRTQGRNTGELFF
14	TRBJ2-1	TRBV30	CAWTGQGANNEQFF
13	TRBJ1-5	TRBV6-5	CASNDISNQPQHF
14	TRBJ1-1	TRBV6-5	CASRRGGRDTEAFF
14	TRBJ1-4	TRBV19	CASSIHRENRRLFF
16	TRBJ2-2	TRBV5-1	CASSVGLAGGPGELFF
13	TRBJ2-7	TRBV5-1	CASSLSPGVEQYF
16	TRBJ2-3	TRBV18	CASSPRLAGSTDTQYF
16	TRBJ1-2	TRBV6-5	CASSSRTDGPGRGYTF
14	TRBJ1-1	TRBV3-1/TRBV3-2	CASSQGGSTTEAFF
14	TRBJ2-7	TRBV4-1	CASSQVRTGGEQYF
16	TRBJ2-2	TRBV28	CASSLAGHANTGELFF
18	TRBJ2-2	TRBV12-5	CASGLGTGAGGLSGELFF
12	TRBJ2-1	TRBV2	CASNRGGDEQFF
15	TRBJ1-1	TRBV5-1	CASSFTGGVGTEAFF
17	TRBJ2-3	TRBV7-8	CASSLLPGQGSTDTQYF
12	TRBJ2-3	TRBV27	CASSSSKDTQYF
14	TRBJ2-1	TRBV2	CASIYRDRAAEQFF
16	TRBJ2-5	TRBV11-2	CASSYNPTSPQETQYF
14	TRBJ2-1	TRBV24-1	CATSAAGSYNEQFF
14	TRBJ2-3	TRBV3-1/TRBV3-2	CASSQASSTDTQYF
18	TRBJ2-7	TRBV6-1	CASSEALGDRVISYEQYF
15	TRBJ1-1	TRBV15	CATSPDRGREAEAFF
16	TRBJ2-7	TRBV5-1	CASSISGTRSYQVQYF
14	TRBJ2-3	TRBV7-9	CASSLEGALDTQYF
14	TRBJ1-5	TRBV30	CAWNQGQVDQPQHF
14	TRBJ2-5	TRBV7-9	CASSTRDSQETQYF
15	TRBJ2-7	TRBV7-2	CASRPPSGSSYEQYF
13	TRBJ1-5	TRBV30	CAFDRDGNQPQHF
14	TRBJ2-1	TRBV2	CASSPGLAYHEQFF
15	TRBJ1-5	TRBV3-1/TRBV3-2	CASSQGTTANQPQHF
14	TRBJ1-1	TRBV29-1	CSVEAWRQETGAFF
14	TRBJ1-3	TRBV5-4	CASSAGSIGNTIYF
14	TRBJ1-2	TRBV5-1	CASSLVERFYGYTF
14	TRBJ1-1	TRBV6-5	CASTRTGQGTEAFF
15	TRBJ2-1	TRBV9	CASSRTGTWADEQFF